The 16 T cell receptor beta chains below were found in one sample sequenced in a study of blood T cells in healthy people across ages. The second PCR ran about 6 to 12 cycles with a sample-barcoded 5' primer and J-beta primers. TCRdb processed the 5' RACE reads anew with MiXCR; each CDR3 protein has one entry. Counted here are roughly 1.7 million distinct CDR3 sequences, almost 35% occurring once; the ten biggest clones make up 10% to 12%. The sample consisted of blood. The receptors were gathered from a woman in her twenties or thirties in good health.

The chain recombines TRBV5-6 with TRBJ1-5; perhaps TRBD1 as D (6 bases). CDR1 is SGHDT and CDR2 is YYEEEE in the germline V gene. The CDR3 is 15 amino acids. Trimming pared 3 bases from V and 5 bases from J, leaving 15 bases between. The CDR3, as DNA: TGTGCCAGCAGCTGGGGGCCTGGATTAGATCAGCCCCAGCATTTT. This gives the protein CASSWGPGLDQPQHF. The entire variable domain, with the rest obtained from reference TRBV5-6 and TRBJ1-5, is as follows: DAGVTQSPTHLIKTRGQQVTLRCSPKSGHDTVSWYQQALGQGPQFIFQYYEEEERQRGNFPDRFSGHQFPNYSSELNVNALLLGDSALYLCASSWGPGLDQPQHFGDGTRLSIL.

The V gene is TRBV6-1, the J gene TRBJ2-3; 12 bases fit TRBD1. Trimming removed 4 bases from V and 7 bases from J; junction bases left unmatched: 3. This CDR3 is 14 amino acids long. Germline V lookup: CDR1 MNHNS, CDR2 SASEGT. The CDR3 here is CASSGDRGLNTQYF. Written as DNA, the CDR3 is TGTGCCAGCAGTGGGGACAGGGGGCTAAATACGCAGTATTTT.

This clonotype appeared once. This chain connects TRBV5-1 to TRBJ2-4; D perhaps matches TRBD2 (6 bases). The tail of the sequence fits TRBJ2-7 better, so the J call may be wrong. In germline, CDR1 is SGHRS, CDR2 YFSETQ. The CDR3 runs 12 residues. DNA of the CDR3: TGCGCCAGCAGCAGGACTATCGACGAGCAGTACGTC. This sequence encodes CASSRTIDEQYV.

The chain couples TRBV4-1 to TRBJ1-4; maybe TRBD1 (5 bases). This CDR3 spans 17 amino acids. Trimming stripped 2 bases from V and 5 bases from J, with 18 bases between. Germline V lookup: CDR1 MGHRA, CDR2 YSYEKL. CDR3 DNA sequence: TGCGCCAGCAGCCAACCACTCCTTCGCGGGGGGAATGAAAAACTGTTTTTT. As protein: CASSQPLLRGGNEKLFF.

The gene calls are TRBV15 and TRBJ2-7, with D possibly matching TRBD1 (6 bases). Between the trimmed V and J ends, which lost 5 bases and 3 bases, there was a span of 20 bases. From germline, CDR1 is LNHNV and CDR2 YYDKDF (reference sequence). The length of the CDR3 is 16 residues. The CDR3 nucleotides read TGTGCCACCAGCCTTAACCAGATGACAGGTCTCTACGAGCAGTACTTC. As protein: CATSLNQMTGLYEQYF.

This clonotype was picked up a small number of times. The chain links TRBV10-3 to TRBJ2-2; D may be TRBD1 or TRBD2 (5 bases each). This CDR3 is built from 15 residues. Trimming took off 4 bases at V and 0 bases at J, with 9 bases between the two ends. Germline-derived CDR1 and CDR2 are ENHRY and SYGVKD. DNA of the CDR3: TGTGCCATCAGTGTAGGGACCTCGAACACCGGGGAGCTGTTTTTT. Residues: CAISVGTSNTGELFF.

This clonotype was detected many times. The chain has TRBV4-1 and TRBJ2-7; 8 nucleotides agree with TRBD1. In germline, CDR1 is MGHRA, CDR2 YSYEKL. There are 15 residues in the CDR3. V gave up 4 bases and J gave up 3 bases; unmatched junction bases: 8. Here the CDR3 DNA reads TGCGCCAGCAGCCTACGGACAGGGACGGACTACGAGCAGTACTTC. Protein sequence: CASSLRTGTDYEQYF.

This clonotype is a singleton in its sample. The germline gene is not matched at one end of the junction; a read error may be the cause. V is TRBV29-1 and J is TRBJ2-1; 12 positions match TRBD2. This CDR3 has 15 amino acids. Germline CDR1 and CDR2: SQVTM and ANQGSEA. Here the CDR3 DNA reads TGCAGCGTTGGGACTAGCGGGGCCTCCTGCAATGAGCAGTTCTTC. It codes for CSVGTSGASCNEQFF.

The rearrangement links TRBV7-8 to TRBJ1-1; a possible D gene is TRBD1 (6 bases). The CDR3 runs 15 residues. Per the germline V gene, CDR1 is SGHVS and CDR2 is FQNEAQ. Between the trimmed V and J ends, which lost 7 bases and 0 bases, there was a span of 15 bases. This chain's CDR3 is CASTWTANLNTEAFF. In DNA, the CDR3 is TGTGCCAGCACCTGGACAGCAAACCTGAACACTGAAGCTTTCTTT.

This clonotype was counted a single time. The CDR3 region is CASSPEGRRNTQYF. CDR3 in DNA: TGTGCCAGCAGCCCCGAAGGGCGTAGGAATACGCAGTATTTT. The chain carries TRBV7-2 and TRBJ2-3; D is ambiguous. Between the trimmed V and J ends, which lost 5 bases and 7 bases, there was a span of 16 bases. The CDR3 contains 14 residues. Per germline, CDR1 SGHTA and CDR2 FQGNSA.

The J gene is TRBJ2-1, the V gene TRBV7-9, with TRBD2 matching over 11 bases. CDR3 length: 16 amino acids. Unmatched junction bases numbered 6, after V lost 4 bases and J lost 4 bases. Germline loops: CDR1 SEHNR, CDR2 FQNEAQ (reference sequence). This CDR3 reads CASSSLAGGFYNEQFF. CDR3 sequence (DNA): TGTGCCAGCAGCTCATTAGCGGGGGGGTTTTACAATGAGCAGTTCTTC.

Concerning this clonotype itself: Compared with germline, one end of the junction differs, possibly owing to a read error. The gene calls are TRBV20-1 and TRBJ2-1; the D gene is possibly TRBD2 (5 bases). This CDR3 contains 12 residues. Looked up from germline, CDR1 is DFQATT and CDR2 is SNEGSKA (reference sequence). CDR3 region: CSARGSDNEQFF. CDR3 bases: TGCAGTGCCAGAGGGAGTGACAATGAGCAGTTCTTC.

V usage is TRBV10-3 and J usage is TRBJ2-1; 14 bases are shared with TRBD2. The V gene's germline CDR1 is ENHRY and CDR2 SYGVKD. The CDR3 is 16 residues long. The ends lost 5 bases at V and 7 bases at J; junction bases unmatched: 7. The CDR3 reads CAISRIGTSGSNEQFF. In nucleotides, the CDR3 is TGTGCCATCAGTCGTATCGGGACTAGCGGGAGTAATGAGCAGTTCTTC.

The chain links TRBV6-1 to TRBJ2-1; 8 bases align to TRBD1. The germline gives CDR1 MNHNS, CDR2 SASEGT. CDR3 length equals 14 residues. The junction had 7 bases not matched to a gene; V was cut back by 8 bases and J by 4 bases. CDR3 DNA: TGTGCCAGCCACCGACAGGGGTTTTACAATGAGCAGTTCTTC. Translated, it gives CASHRQGFYNEQFF.

This clonotype was counted at least ten times. V usage is TRBV20-1 and J usage is TRBJ2-3, with D tentatively TRBD2 (5 bases). The CDR3 has 14 residues. Trimming shortened V by 5 bases and J by 0 bases, and 12 bases separated the two germline ends. Germline CDR1 is DFQATT and CDR2 is SNEGSKA (reference sequence). The DNA of the CDR3 is TGCAGTGCTCCCATTAGCGCAAGCACAGATACGCAGTATTTT. Translated, it gives CSAPISASTDTQYF.

The chain links TRBV5-1 to TRBJ2-3; possibly TRBD2 for D (6 bases). The V and J ends lost 3 bases and 2 bases respectively, with 16 bases between them. This CDR3 is 16 amino acids long. CDR1 SGHRS and CDR2 YFSETQ come from the germline V gene. DNA for the CDR3: TGCGCCAGCAGCTCTTCCGGACGGGGGAACACAGATACGCAGTATTTT. It specifies CASSSSGRGNTDTQYF.